One and the same sample provided the 27 T cell receptor beta chains below, sequenced in a study of T cell clonality in common variable immunodeficiency. Profiling relied on immunoSEQ multiplex PCR, and the TCRdb table lists in-frame clones only, not all of them. The sample contains around 34,000 clones, none of them singletons. Material: peripheral blood mononuclear cells. All receptors come from a person aged 18 to 75 in good health.

This clone was found many times. The read gets to within 3 residues of the CDR3 end, and the germline J gene fills in the rest. This sequence joins TRBV12-3 or TRBV12-4 and TRBJ2-3, with a possible D match to TRBD2 (5 bases). Trimming pared 2 bases from V and 0 bases from J, leaving 18 bases between. The CDR3 is 18 amino acids. The CDR3 spells CASSLIEWAGSSTDTQYF. The sequenced part of the CDR3 DNA is TGTGCCAGCAGTTTAATCGAATGGGCGGGTAGTAGCACAGATACG.

This clone was seen a handful of times. The CDR3 goes on 3 residues after the read ends, and that part is filled in from the germline J gene. V gene TRBV25-1 combines with J gene TRBJ1-1; no reliable D call. The CDR3 extends over 12 amino acids. Germline lookup yields CDR1 MGHDK and CDR2 SYGVNS. The CDR3 sequence: CASSEWSDRAFF. The sequenced part of the CDR3 DNA is TGTGCCAGCAGTGAATGGAGCGACCGA.

This clone has at least ten counts. The CDR3 extends 3 residues past the end of the read, so its final part is completed from the germline J gene. V gene TRBV5-1 combines with J gene TRBJ2-3, with 7 positions matching TRBD2. The V gene's germline CDR1 is SGHRS and CDR2 YFSETQ. V was pared by 2 bases and J by 6 bases, with 9 bases of the junction left unmatched. The CDR3 contains 15 residues. This CDR3 reads CASSFGGGSWDTQYF. The CDR3 bases that were read are TGCGCCAGCAGCTTTGGCGGGGGATCGTGGGATACG.

This clone was seen ten or more times. The read falls 3 residues short of the CDR3 end, and the missing part is taken from the germline J gene. The chain employs TRBV28 and TRBJ1-6; a weak D match, TRBD1 (6 bases). The CDR3 is made up of 13 amino acids. CDR1 and CDR2 from the germline V gene are MDHEN and SYDVKM. Trimming left V 5 bases short and J 10 bases short, with 12 bases between. The CDR3 loop reads CASSPGTQSPLHF. The part of the CDR3 DNA that was read is TGTGCCAGCAGTCCCGGGACACAATCACCC.

This clone has at least ten counts. The CDR3 spells CASSPGQGWNTGELFF. The part of the CDR3 DNA that was read is TGCGCCAGCAGCCCTGGACAGGGGTGGAACACCGGGGAG. The chain couples TRBV5-1 to TRBJ2-2, with 9 bases identical to TRBD1. The CDR3 end is not reached by the read, which stops 3 residues before it; the germline J gene fills it in. With 4 bases clipped from V and 1 base from J, the junction kept 5 bases outside the gene matches. The CDR3 totals 16 residues. CDR1 is SGHRS, CDR2 YFSETQ, per germline.

There are many counts of this clone. The CDR3 goes on 3 residues after the read ends, and that part is filled in from the germline J gene. This rearrangement joins TRBV12-3 or TRBV12-4 to TRBJ1-3, with D possibly matching TRBD1 (5 bases). This CDR3 region has 14 residues. V was shortened by 6 bases and J by 3 bases, with 12 bases between the two germline ends. This chain's CDR3 is CASRKGGVGNTIYF. The covered CDR3 bases are TGTGCCAGCAGGAAGGGAGGGGTTGGAAACACC.

This clone was seen ten or more times. The CDR3 is cut off 3 residues early in the read; its end comes from the germline J gene. V usage is TRBV5-6 and J usage is TRBJ1-1, with 8 nucleotides matching TRBD1. CDR1 and CDR2 from the germline V gene are SGHDT and YYEEEE. The V and J ends lost 2 bases and 5 bases, in that order; junction bases with no gene match: 8. This CDR3 contains 15 residues. CDR3 in amino acids: CASSFQTGVRTEAFF. CDR3 DNA, as far as it was read: TGTGCCAGCAGCTTTCAGACAGGGGTGAGAACTGAA.

This clone was recorded many times. The sequenced fragment ends 3 residues before the CDR3 boundary, so the rest is inferred from the germline J gene. The chain uses TRBV5-6 and TRBJ2-7; possibly TRBD1 for D (6 bases). This CDR3 has 14 amino acids. The V and J ends lost 4 bases and 2 bases respectively, with 13 bases between them. Germline lookup yields CDR1 SGHDT and CDR2 YYEEEE. The CDR3 is CASSTGHSPYEQYF. The DNA read from the CDR3 is TGTGCCAGCAGCACGGGACATTCCCCCTACGAG.

This clone has at least ten counts. From the germline J gene comes the end of the CDR3, since the read stops 3 residues before it. The rearrangement joins TRBV5-1 to TRBJ2-5, with TRBD1 identical over 10 bases. The germline CDR1 and CDR2 sequences are SGHRS and YFSETQ. CDR3 size: 15 residues. V was pared by 0 bases and J by 5 bases, with 4 bases of the junction left unmatched. The CDR3 bases that were read are TGCGCCAGCAGCTTGGAAGGGACAGGGGTTGAGACC. Residues: CASSLEGTGVET. The whole CDR3 reads CASSLEGTGVETQYF.

As for this clone: The CDR3 extends 3 residues past the end of the read, so its final part is completed from the germline J gene. The rearrangement uses TRBV30 and TRBJ2-4; D perhaps matches TRBD2 (5 bases). The CDR3 runs 13 residues. Per germline, CDR1 GTSNPN and CDR2 SVGIG (reference sequence). The CDR3 sequence: CAWSVRSGYGQYF. CDR3 bases read: TGTGCCTGGAGTGTACGCTCGGGGTACGGT.

This clone was picked up many times. Read sequence stops 3 residues before the CDR3 end, and the germline J gene provides the missing end. The chain is built from TRBV20-1 and TRBJ1-1; D is perhaps TRBD1 (5 bases). Between the trimmed V and J ends, which lost 0 bases and 4 bases, there was a span of 12 bases. This CDR3 is 14 amino acids long. Germline loops: CDR1 DFQATT, CDR2 SNEGSKA (reference sequence). The part of the CDR3 DNA that was read is TGCAGTGCTAGAGATGCGGGGGTAGGCACTGAA. Translation: CSARDAGVGTE. In full, the CDR3 reads CSARDAGVGTEAFF.

This clone has ten or more counts. From the germline J gene comes the end of the CDR3, since the read stops 3 residues before it. The rearrangement joins TRBV5-1 to TRBJ2-7; 12 nucleotides line up with TRBD2. The trim removed 4 bases at V and 2 bases at J, leaving 4 bases unmatched. Germline V lookup: CDR1 SGHRS, CDR2 YFSETQ. This CDR3 contains 15 residues. CDR3 in amino acids: CASSQTSGRPYEQYF. Partial CDR3 DNA: TGCGCCAGCAGCCAGACTAGCGGGAGACCCTACGAG.

This clone appeared many times. The CDR3 goes on 3 residues after the read ends, and that part is filled in from the germline J gene. The chain couples TRBV11-2 to TRBJ1-2, with D perhaps matching TRBD1 (5 bases). Germline CDR1 is SGHAT and CDR2 is FQNNGV. Trimming took 2 bases from V and 6 from J, leaving 13 bases between them. The CDR3 length is 14 residues. The CDR3 region is CASSLIRQPNGYTF. Partial CDR3 DNA: TGTGCCAGCAGCTTAATCCGACAGCCGAATGGC.

This clone has a count of ten or more. Partial CDR3 DNA: TGTGCCAGTAGTATGGGGACTAGCGGGAGGGCGGGCTACAATGAG. Translating it yields CASSMGTSGRAGYNE. From start to end, the CDR3 is CASSMGTSGRAGYNEQFF. The genes are TRBV19 and TRBJ2-1; 16 nucleotides agree with TRBD2. The CDR3 is cut off 3 residues early in the read; its end comes from the germline J gene. This CDR3 region has 18 residues. The germline V gene encodes CDR1 LNHDA and CDR2 SQIVND (reference sequence). V trimming: 3 bases; J trimming: 3 bases; junction bases outside the gene matches: 5.

This clone was detected ten times or more. The read ends 3 residues before the CDR3 terminus; that terminus is restored from the germline J gene. The chain joins TRBV14 to TRBJ2-3; 8 positions match TRBD1. Germline loops: CDR1 SGHDN, CDR2 FVKESK. The CDR3 totals 16 residues. V dropped 1 base and J dropped 3; count of bases not matched to a gene: 6. The CDR3 reads CASSQGKDRATDTQYF. CDR3 DNA (partial): TGTGCCAGCAGCCAAGGGAAGGACAGGGCGACAGATACG.

This clone was seen ten or more times. The read falls 3 residues short of the CDR3 end, and the missing part is taken from the germline J gene. This sequence joins TRBV27 and TRBJ2-1; 7 bases agree with TRBD2. There are 16 residues in the CDR3. The junction had 12 bases not matched to a gene; V was cut back by 5 bases and J by 5 bases. Germline CDR1 MNHEY, CDR2 SMNVEV (reference sequence). CDR3 region: CASSRGKREENNEQFF. The DNA read from the CDR3 is TGTGCCAGCAGTCGGGGGAAACGGGAGGAAAACAATGAG.

The sample holds many counts of this clone. The missing CDR3 end, 3 residues past where the read stops, is filled in from the germline J gene. This sequence joins TRBV7-9 and TRBJ1-2; 8 bases align to TRBD1. The CDR3 length is 13 residues. Looked up from germline, CDR1 is SEHNR and CDR2 is FQNEAQ (reference sequence). The DNA read from the CDR3 is TGTGCCAGCAGCTCCTCAGGGGGCTCAGGC. This translates into CASSSSGGSG. The full CDR3 protein is CASSSSGGSGYTF.

This clone was seen repeatedly, ten times or more. The read terminates 3 residues ahead of where the CDR3 ends, so the germline J gene completes it. The genes are TRBV20-1 and TRBJ2-1; 9 nucleotides align to TRBD1. This CDR3 contains 20 residues. Germline-derived CDR1 and CDR2 are DFQATT and SNEGSKA (reference sequence). The J segment lost 8 bases and the V segment lost 3 bases, leaving 26 bases of the junction unmatched. Incomplete CDR3 DNA: TGCAGTGCTAGGCCCAAGGTCCGGGACAGGGCTTTGGTTTGGATCTATGAG. It yields the protein CSARPKVRDRALVWIYE. The entire CDR3 protein is CSARPKVRDRALVWIYEQFF.

This clone was observed many times. The read comes to an end 3 residues before the CDR3 does, leaving the germline J gene to fill in the end. The chain uses TRBV28 and TRBJ1-1; no clear D gene. Germline V lookup: CDR1 MDHEN, CDR2 SYDVKM. The CDR3 loop spans 15 amino acids. Trimming took off 5 bases at V and 1 base at J, with 14 bases between the two ends. CDR3 DNA, as far as it was read: TGTGCCAGCAGTCCCCCCCAAGCAAGGAACACTGAA. Translated: CASSPPQARNTE. The full CDR3 is CASSPPQARNTEAFF.

This clone was seen at least ten times. The read finishes 3 residues shy of the CDR3 end, and the germline J gene is used to complete it. The V and J genes are TRBV7-9 and TRBJ1-2; 7 bases align to TRBD1. Germline V gene sequence: CDR1 SEHNR, CDR2 FQNEAQ (reference sequence). Trimming removed 4 bases from V and 0 bases from J; junction bases left unmatched: 2. This CDR3 contains 14 residues. The CDR3 loop reads CASSSGQTNYGYTF. CDR3 DNA (partial): TGTGCCAGCAGCTCGGGACAGACTAACTATGGC.

This clone was counted at least ten times. Read coverage stops 3 residues before the CDR3 terminus; the germline J gene supplies the remainder. The V call is TRBV20-1, the J call TRBJ2-7, with 9 bases fitting TRBD1. The germline V gene encodes CDR1 DFQATT and CDR2 SNEGSKA (reference sequence). The CDR3 consists of 14 residues. Unmatched junction bases numbered 4, after V lost 3 bases and J lost 1 base. The DNA read from the CDR3 is TGCAGTGCTAGGGGACAGGGTCTATCCTACGAG. Protein sequence: CSARGQGLSYE. The CDR3, in full, reads CSARGQGLSYEQYF.

This clone was observed at least ten times. The CDR3 is cut off 3 residues early in the read; its end comes from the germline J gene. V and J are TRBV4-1 and TRBJ2-7; D might be TRBD1 (6 bases). The CDR3 spans 13 residues. Looked up from germline, CDR1 is MGHRA and CDR2 is YSYEKL. V was trimmed by 5 bases and J by 1 base, leaving 9 bases between them. The CDR3 bases that were read are TGCGCCAGCAGCAACAGGGAATCCTACGAG. This sequence encodes CASSNRESYE. The CDR3 as a whole reads CASSNRESYEQYF.

This clone was recorded at least ten times. The read halts 3 residues ahead of the CDR3 end, with the missing end drawn from the germline J gene. This chain joins TRBV14 and TRBJ1-6; D is unresolved. V lost 0 bases and J lost 8, with 5 bases in between. The length of the CDR3 is 13 residues. Germline V CDR1 and CDR2: SGHDN, FVKESK. This CDR3 reads CASSQEGYSPLHF. Incomplete CDR3 DNA: TGTGCCAGCAGCCAAGAAGGTTATTCACCC.

The table lists this clone with many counts. CDR3 sequence: CASSEVDRAPGELFF. The CDR3 bases that were read are TGTGCCAGCAGTGAAGTGGACAGGGCCCCCGGGGAG. The chain links TRBV6-1 to TRBJ2-2, with 8 bases fitting TRBD1. The read stops 3 residues short of the end of the CDR3; the missing end is completed from the germline J gene. The V segment lost 1 base and the J segment 6 bases; nucleotides outside the gene matches: 4. The CDR3 covers 15 residues. Germline CDR1 MNHNS, CDR2 SASEGT.

This clone was found many times. The CDR3 is cut off 3 residues early in the read; its end comes from the germline J gene. The chain is built from TRBV18 and TRBJ2-5; D uncertain. The V and J ends lost 3 bases and 2 bases respectively, with 7 bases between them. The CDR3 is made up of 13 amino acids. CDR1 is KGHSH and CDR2 is LQKENI in the germline V gene. The CDR3 here is CASSPPSQETQYF. Incomplete CDR3 DNA: TGTGCCAGCTCACCCCCCAGTCAAGAGACC.

There are a few counts of this clone. A read error may be the cause here, since a much bigger clone is one base away. Read coverage stops 3 residues before the CDR3 terminus; the germline J gene supplies the remainder. The sample has other DNA sequences that encode this CDR3 too. This chain uses TRBV19 with TRBJ1-1; 10 bases line up with TRBD1. This CDR3 is 15 amino acids long. Germline CDR1 and CDR2: LNHDA and SQIVND (reference sequence). The ends lost 6 bases at V and 0 bases at J; junction bases unmatched: 4. The CDR3: CASRDRGGMNTEAFF. The CDR3 bases that were read are TGTGCCAGTAGGGACAGGGGGGGAATGAACACTGAA.

This clone is termed medium-sized. The read halts 3 residues ahead of the CDR3 end, with the missing end drawn from the germline J gene. The rearrangement links TRBV6-1 to TRBJ2-3; 9 bases line up with TRBD1. CDR3 length equals 14 residues. Germline CDR1 reads MNHNS; CDR2 reads SASEGT. V trimming: 1 base; J trimming: 4 bases; junction bases outside the gene matches: 0. The CDR3: CASSEGQGADTQYF. The sequenced part of the CDR3 DNA is TGTGCCAGCAGTGAAGGACAGGGGGCAGATACG.